These 31 T cell receptor beta chains came from one sample sequenced in a study of blood T cell repertoires in COVID-19. The repertoire was sequenced with immunoSEQ multiplex PCR; TCRdb's copy has only in-frame clones and lacks some. Here the sample spans roughly 50,000 clones, roughly nine tenths being singletons. The sample was peripheral blood. These receptors were collected from an older man with acute or convalescent COVID-19.

DNA for the CDR3: TGTGCCAGCAGCTTAGAGGGAGCGGAAGGGGGCCCCTTCGTGTCACCCCTCCACTTT. Its translation is CASSLEGAEGGPFVSPLHF. The chain employs TRBV7-8 and TRBJ1-6; 7 bases agree with TRBD1. The germline gives CDR1 SGHVS, CDR2 FQNEAQ. V trimming: 1 base; J trimming: 10 bases; junction bases outside the gene matches: 19. The CDR3 loop spans 19 amino acids.

The chain links TRBV6-5 to TRBJ2-7; TRBD1 is a possible D gene (5 bases). Trimming left V 6 bases short and J 3 bases short, with 15 bases between. This CDR3 comprises 14 residues. Germline CDR1 reads MNHEY; CDR2 reads SVGAGI. The CDR3 spells CASRVGAPHYEQYF. The DNA of the CDR3 is TGTGCCAGCAGGGTAGGGGCGCCCCACTACGAGCAGTACTTC.

The V and J genes are TRBV4-1 and TRBJ2-5; D perhaps matches TRBD1 (7 bases). The CDR3 length is 16 residues. Germline loops: CDR1 MGHRA, CDR2 YSYEKL. V gave up 1 base and J gave up 1 base, with 13 bases separating them. Here the CDR3 reads CASSQVPGGTQETQYF. CDR3 DNA: TGCGCCAGCAGCCAAGTACCAGGGGGGACCCAAGAGACCCAGTACTTC.

The chain has TRBV5-4 and TRBJ2-5, with D hard to call. CDR1 and CDR2 from the germline V gene are SGHNT and YYREEE (reference sequence). The CDR3 has 12 residues. V was cut by 4 bases and J by 3 bases, with 7 bases left in between. Here the CDR3 DNA reads TGTGCCAGCAGCGCGAGAAAAGAGACCCAGTACTTC. Translation gives CASSARKETQYF.

The chain carries TRBV27 and TRBJ2-7; the match to TRBD2 covers 9 bases. The germline V gene has CDR1 MNHEY and CDR2 SMNVEV (reference sequence). The length of the CDR3 is 16 residues. V lost 5 bases, J lost 2 bases, and 10 bases stayed unmatched. The CDR3 here is CASSPAGGNSPYEQYF. CDR3 DNA sequence: TGTGCCAGCAGTCCGGCGGGGGGGAACTCACCCTACGAGCAGTACTTC.

The V gene is TRBV4-2, the J gene TRBJ1-3, with unresolved D. Germline-derived CDR1 and CDR2 are LGHNA and YNFKEQ. Trimming shortened V by 0 bases and J by 0 bases, and 6 bases separated the two germline ends. This CDR3 region has 15 residues. CDR3 DNA sequence: TGTGCCAGCAGCCAAGAATACTACTCTGGAAACACCATATATTTT. This codes for CASSQEYYSGNTIYF.

The rearrangement uses TRBV15 and TRBJ2-1, with 9 bases fitting TRBD2. The ends lost 1 base at V and 3 bases at J; junction bases unmatched: 7. This CDR3 has 17 amino acids. CDR1 and CDR2 (germline): LNHNV, YYDKDF (reference sequence). The CDR3 bases are TGTGCCACCAGCAGAGGAAGATTAGCGGGGGTCTACAATGAGCAGTTCTTC. As protein: CATSRGRLAGVYNEQFF.

The rearrangement uses TRBV18 and TRBJ1-4, with 8 bases aligning to TRBD1. In germline, CDR1 is KGHSH, CDR2 LQKENI. The V and J ends lost 2 bases and 11 bases, in that order; junction bases with no gene match: 4. The CDR3 runs to 13 residues. The CDR3 here is CASSPDRGIKLFF. The CDR3 DNA reads as TGTGCCAGCTCACCAGACAGGGGTATCAAACTGTTTTTT.

The chain employs TRBV6-5 and TRBJ1-5; D may be TRBD1 (5 bases). The V and J ends lost 2 bases and 4 bases respectively, with 6 bases between them. Germline CDR1 MNHEY, CDR2 SVGAGI. This CDR3 comprises 13 residues. CDR3 nucleotides: TGTGCCAGCAGTTACAAGGGGAATCAGCCCCAGCATTTT. This codes for CASSYKGNQPQHF.

This clone was seen more than once but under ten times. V gene TRBV3-1 (or the pseudogene TRBV3-2) combines with J gene TRBJ1-1, with D maybe TRBD1 (5 bases). Germline loops: CDR1 LGHDT, CDR2 YNNKEL (reference sequence). The V and J ends lost 6 bases and 6 bases respectively, with 8 bases between them. There are 11 residues in the CDR3. The CDR3 region is CASRGASEAFF. DNA of the CDR3: TGTGCCAGCAGAGGGGCCTCTGAAGCTTTCTTT.

The chain employs TRBV30 and TRBJ1-6; D not certain. Germline V CDR1 and CDR2: GTSNPN, SVGIG (reference sequence). V was trimmed by 7 bases and J by 7 bases, leaving 14 bases between them. The CDR3 spans 13 residues. This chain's CDR3 is CASEGGGNSPLHF. The CDR3 region has the DNA TGTGCCTCCGAGGGCGGTGGAAATTCACCCCTCCACTTT.

The gene calls are TRBV29-1 and TRBJ1-2, with D uncertain. V gave up 7 bases and J gave up 5 bases, with 11 bases separating them. Germline CDR1 and CDR2: SQVTM and ANQGSEA. The CDR3 length is 11 residues. As DNA, the CDR3 is TGCAGCGCGCAGGCTCTTTATGGCTACACCTTC. Translation: CSAQALYGYTF. Variable domain in full (rest from reference TRBV29-1 and TRBJ1-2): SAVISQKPSRDICQRGTSLTIQCQVDSQVTMMFWYRQQPGQSLTLIATANQGSEATYESGFVIDKFPISRPNLTFSTLTVSNMSPEDSSIYLCSAQALYGYTFGSGTRLTVV.

The chain employs TRBV21-1 and TRBJ2-5; TRBD1, the D gene given by the table, was not confirmed from the DNA. TRBV21-1 is an annotated pseudogene. The CDR3 consists of 15 residues. The CDR3 DNA is TGTGCCAGCAGCACCAGGGTCATCGGAGAAGAGACCCAGTACTTC. It translates to CASSTRVIGEETQYF.

This chain joins TRBV10-3 and TRBJ1-2; 8 bases map to TRBD1. Losses at the gene ends were 3 bases for V and 4 bases for J; bases not matched to a gene: 7. This CDR3 has 15 residues. The V gene's germline CDR1 is ENHRY and CDR2 SYGVKD. The CDR3: CAISDPGQATYGYTF. CDR3 nucleotide sequence: TGTGCCATCAGTGACCCGGGACAGGCCACCTATGGCTACACCTTC.

This clone has only one observation. The rearrangement uses TRBV18 and TRBJ1-2; TRBD1 agrees at 10 bases. CDR1 and CDR2 from the germline V gene are KGHSH and LQKENI. Germline trimming cut 4 bases from V and 1 base from J; bases unmatched to any gene: 9. The CDR3 spans 17 residues. The CDR3 sequence is CASSRSRGTGDNYGYTF. CDR3 nucleotides: TGTGCCAGCTCACGATCTCGCGGGACAGGGGATAACTATGGCTACACCTTC.

The J gene is TRBJ1-5, the V gene TRBV19, with D possibly matching TRBD1 (5 bases). The V gene lost 7 bases and the J gene lost 7 bases, with 14 bases spanning the gap. Looked up from germline, CDR1 is LNHDA and CDR2 is SQIVND (reference sequence). The CDR3 extends over 13 amino acids. The CDR3 is CASIGAGRQPQHF. The CDR3 DNA sequence: TGTGCCAGTATTGGGGCGGGGAGGCAGCCCCAGCATTTT.

The chain recombines TRBV9 with TRBJ1-5, with D perhaps matching TRBD1 (5 bases). Trimming took 3 bases from V and 4 from J, leaving 11 bases between them. The germline gives CDR1 SGDLS, CDR2 YYNGEE. The CDR3 runs to 14 residues. The CDR3 reads CASSADTGNQPQHF. In DNA form, the CDR3 reads TGTGCCAGCAGCGCTGATACAGGTAATCAGCCCCAGCATTTT.

As regards this clone: Other nucleotide sequences in the sample specify the same CDR3. V usage is TRBV19 and J usage is TRBJ1-5, with D perhaps matching TRBD1 (6 bases). There are 14 residues in the CDR3. Germline V gives CDR1 LNHDA, CDR2 SQIVND (reference sequence). The germline V and J ends were trimmed by 3 bases and 2 bases, with 8 bases remaining between them. In DNA, the CDR3 is TGTGCCAGTAGTATCCGGACAGGCAATCAGCCCCAGCATTTT. This translates into CASSIRTGNQPQHF.

This chain links TRBV11-2 with TRBJ2-1; weak D call: TRBD1 (5 bases). Germline V gene data show CDR1 as SGHAT and CDR2 as FQNNGV. Trimming took 0 bases from V and 4 from J, leaving 10 bases between them. The CDR3 extends over 15 amino acids. This CDR3 reads CASSLDMGLYNEQFF. CDR3 nucleotides: TGTGCCAGCAGCTTAGATATGGGGCTATACAATGAGCAGTTCTTC. The variable domain in full, with the rest retrieved from reference TRBV11-2 and TRBJ2-1, is EAGVAQSPRYKIIEKRQSVAFWCNPISGHATLYWYQQILGQGPKLLIQFQNNGVVDDSQLPKDRFSAERLKGVDSTLKIQPAKLEDSAVYLCASSLDMGLYNEQFFGPGTRLTVL.

This clone was seen only a few times. The chain links TRBV3-1 (or the pseudogene TRBV3-2) to TRBJ1-2, with D perhaps TRBD1 (5 bases). CDR3 length: 12 amino acids. Trimming stripped 5 bases from V and 4 bases from J, with 8 bases between. CDR1 is LGHDT and CDR2 is YNNKEL in the germline V gene (reference sequence). The CDR3 DNA is TGTGCCAGCAGCTCCCAGGGCTATGGCTACACCTTC. It translates to CASSSQGYGYTF.

The V call is TRBV4-2, the J call TRBJ1-2; 8 bases are a match to TRBD1. With V trimmed by 1 base and J by 4 bases, 8 bases remained unmatched. In germline, CDR1 is LGHNA, CDR2 YNFKEQ. This CDR3 is built from 16 residues. The CDR3 sequence is CASSQADSGGAYGYTF. The CDR3 DNA reads TGTGCCAGCAGCCAAGCAGATTCAGGGGGCGCCTATGGCTACACCTTC.

The V gene is TRBV18, the J gene TRBJ2-1; 7 bases align to TRBD2. This CDR3 contains 15 residues. V shed 0 bases, J shed 9 bases, and the junction held 8 bases outside the gene matches. From germline, CDR1 is KGHSH and CDR2 LQKENI. This CDR3 reads CASSPPSLAESEQFF. The CDR3, as DNA: TGTGCCAGCTCACCACCCAGCCTAGCGGAGAGTGAGCAGTTCTTC.

The rearrangement joins TRBV6-5 to TRBJ2-1; TRBD2 aligns across 7 bases. From germline, CDR1 is MNHEY and CDR2 SVGAGI. V shed 7 bases and J 4 bases; nucleotides not matched to a gene: 1. CDR3 length: 12 amino acids. CDR3 sequence: CASTGGYNEQFF. Here the CDR3 DNA reads TGTGCCAGCACGGGGGGTTACAATGAGCAGTTCTTC.

This chain links TRBV14 with TRBJ1-2; TRBD1 agrees at 8 bases. The J segment lost 6 bases and the V segment lost 4 bases, leaving 4 bases of the junction unmatched. The CDR3 loop spans 13 amino acids. Germline loops: CDR1 SGHDN, CDR2 FVKESK. The DNA of the CDR3 is TGTGCCAGCAGCCTATTACAGGGGGATGGCTACACCTTC. This sequence encodes CASSLLQGDGYTF.

The chain employs TRBV14 and TRBJ1-2; 10 nucleotides agree with TRBD1. This CDR3 is 15 amino acids long. V was clipped by 4 bases and J by 2 bases; unmatched bases: 4. The germline CDR1 and CDR2 sequences are SGHDN and FVKESK. Here the CDR3 DNA reads TGTGCCAGCAGCCCGGACAGGGGGAGAAACTATGGCTACACCTTC. It is translated as CASSPDRGRNYGYTF.

The chain combines TRBV27 with TRBJ1-6; 8 nucleotides agree with TRBD1. After removal of 6 bases from V and 4 bases from J, the junction contained 8 bases not matched to a gene. In germline, CDR1 is MNHEY, CDR2 SMNVEV (reference sequence). The CDR3 has 16 amino acids. CDR3 nucleotide sequence: TGTGCCAGCAGACAACCCAGGACAGGGTATAATTCACCCCTCCACTTT. This gives the protein CASRQPRTGYNSPLHF.

The chain employs TRBV20-1 and TRBJ1-2; D ambiguous. Trimming removed 3 bases at V and 8 bases at J, with 19 bases between. The CDR3 contains 14 residues. Germline V lookup: CDR1 DFQATT, CDR2 SNEGSKA (reference sequence). The DNA of the CDR3 is TGCAGTGCTAGTCCTCGTATGGCAGGACTAGGCTACACCTTC. Its protein product is CSASPRMAGLGYTF.

The chain combines TRBV7-2 with TRBJ1-4; D might be TRBD1 (5 bases). The CDR3 contains 17 residues. Germline CDR1 is SGHTA and CDR2 is FQGNSA. V lost 3 bases, J lost 5 bases, and 19 bases lay in between. The CDR3 protein is CASSLGLGEIGNEKLFF. CDR3 bases: TGTGCCAGCAGCTTGGGGCTAGGGGAAATCGGAAATGAAAAACTGTTTTTT.

The J gene is TRBJ2-2, the V gene TRBV29-1; 10 nucleotides agree with TRBD2. The V and J ends lost 0 bases and 1 base, in that order; junction bases with no gene match: 8. The CDR3 extends over 18 amino acids. CDR1 SQVTM and CDR2 ANQGSEA come from the germline V gene. This CDR3 is CSVEDSGLAGGNTGELFF. Written as DNA, the CDR3 is TGCAGCGTTGAAGATTCGGGGTTAGCGGGGGGGAACACCGGGGAGCTGTTTTTT.

The chain links TRBV14 to TRBJ1-2, with 10 nucleotides matching TRBD1. V was clipped by 6 bases and J by 6 bases; unmatched bases: 4. CDR1 is SGHDN, CDR2 FVKESK, per germline. The CDR3 is 13 residues long. The CDR3 DNA is TGTGCCAGCAGGGGACAGGGGCGTGATGGCTACACCTTC. Its translation: CASRGQGRDGYTF.

This clone has only one observation. This chain uses TRBV11-2 with TRBJ1-6, with unresolved D. The CDR3 runs 13 residues. The V end lost 0 bases, the J end lost 15 bases, and 12 bases lay between the germline ends. Germline CDR1 reads SGHAT; CDR2 reads FQNNGV. CDR3 in DNA: TGTGCCAGCAGCTTAGACCGGGAAACAAGCCTCCACTTT. It codes for CASSLDRETSLHF.